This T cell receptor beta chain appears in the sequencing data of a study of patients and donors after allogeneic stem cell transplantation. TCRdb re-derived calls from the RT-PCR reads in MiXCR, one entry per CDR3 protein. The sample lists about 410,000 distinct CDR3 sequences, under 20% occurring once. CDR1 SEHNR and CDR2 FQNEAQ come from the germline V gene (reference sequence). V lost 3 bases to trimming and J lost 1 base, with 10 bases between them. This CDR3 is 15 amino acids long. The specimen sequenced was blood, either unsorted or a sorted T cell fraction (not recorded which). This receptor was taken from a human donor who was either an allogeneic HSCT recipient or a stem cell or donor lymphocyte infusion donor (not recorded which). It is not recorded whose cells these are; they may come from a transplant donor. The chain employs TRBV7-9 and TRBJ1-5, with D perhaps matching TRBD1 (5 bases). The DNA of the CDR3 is TGTGCCAGCAGCTTTACGGGGGTGAGCAATCAGCCCCAGCATTTT. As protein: CASSFTGVSNQPQHF.